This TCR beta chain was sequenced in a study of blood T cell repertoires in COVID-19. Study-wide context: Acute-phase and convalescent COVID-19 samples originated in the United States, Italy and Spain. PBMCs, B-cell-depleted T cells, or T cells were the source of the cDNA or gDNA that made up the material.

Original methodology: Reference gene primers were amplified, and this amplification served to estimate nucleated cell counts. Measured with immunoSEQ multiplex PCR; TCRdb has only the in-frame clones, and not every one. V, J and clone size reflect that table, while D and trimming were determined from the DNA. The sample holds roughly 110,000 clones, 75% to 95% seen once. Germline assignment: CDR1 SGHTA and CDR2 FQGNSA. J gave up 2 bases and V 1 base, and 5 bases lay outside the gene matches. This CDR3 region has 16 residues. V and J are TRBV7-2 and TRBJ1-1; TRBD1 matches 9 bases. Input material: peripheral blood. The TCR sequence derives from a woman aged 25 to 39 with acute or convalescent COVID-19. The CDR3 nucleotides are TGTGCCAGCAGCTTAGATGGGACAGGGACTAACACTGAAGCTTTCTTT. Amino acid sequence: CASSLDGTGTNTEAFF.